This T cell receptor (beta chain) was captured in a study of CD8+CD57+ T cells in acquired aplastic anemia. Background on the study: Across the sorted CD4+ and CD8+ cells, DNA amounts averaged around 3.2 ug. General study findings and limits: Overlapping CD8+ CDR3 repertoires of patients and controls contained some 30 shared sequences. The study found no significant CD8+ Simpson's diversity difference between patients and controls.

Previously, flow cytometry had revealed CD8+CD57+ cell expansion in the patients chosen for sequencing. There was no therapy given to any patient before the blood sampling took place. Trimming removed 8 bases from V and 4 bases from J, with 12 bases in between. The CDR3 extends over 13 amino acids. CDR1 is SGHTA, CDR2 FQGNSA, per germline. In this sample, this clonotype turned up many times. Its antigen is not known. The TCR beta profiling, which covered VDJ combination and CDR3 sequence, was carried out using genomic DNA as the template. TCRdb re-called the reads with MiXCR, one entry per CDR3 protein. The table shows about 200,000 distinct CDR3 sequences, with roughly 50% occurring only once.

This clonotype was sampled from a human donor with aplastic anemia. J is TRBJ1-3 and V is TRBV7-2; D is unresolved. The specimen was sorted CD4+, CD8+, or CD8+CD57+ T cells (not recorded which) from PBMCs. DNA of the CDR3: TGTGCCAGCGATCCTGTTTGGGGAAACACCATATATTTT. Its translation: CASDPVWGNTIYF. Using reference TRBV7-2 and TRBJ1-3 for the parts outside the CDR3, the full variable domain is GAGVSQSPSNKVTEKGKDVELRCDPISGHTALYWYRQSLGQGLEFLIYFQGNSAPDKSGLPSDRFSAERTGGSVSTLTIQRTQQEDSAVYLCASDPVWGNTIYFGEGSWLTVV.